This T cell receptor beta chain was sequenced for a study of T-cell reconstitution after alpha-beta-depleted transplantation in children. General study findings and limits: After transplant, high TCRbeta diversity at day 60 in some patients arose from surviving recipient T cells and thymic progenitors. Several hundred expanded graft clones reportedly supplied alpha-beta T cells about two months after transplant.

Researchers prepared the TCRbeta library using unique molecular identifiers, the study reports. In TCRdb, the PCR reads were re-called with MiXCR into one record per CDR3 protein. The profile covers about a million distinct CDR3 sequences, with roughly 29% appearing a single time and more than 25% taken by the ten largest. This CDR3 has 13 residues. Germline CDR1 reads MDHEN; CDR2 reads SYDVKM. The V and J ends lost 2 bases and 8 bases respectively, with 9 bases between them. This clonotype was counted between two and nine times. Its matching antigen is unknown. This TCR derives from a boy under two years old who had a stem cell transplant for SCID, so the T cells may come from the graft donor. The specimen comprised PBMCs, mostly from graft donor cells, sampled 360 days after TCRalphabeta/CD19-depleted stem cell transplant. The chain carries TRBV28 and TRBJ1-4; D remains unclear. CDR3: CASSLTAREKLFF. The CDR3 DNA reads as TGTGCCAGCAGTTTAACCGCGAGAGAAAAACTGTTTTTT.